The 11 T cell receptor beta chains presented below share a single source sample, sequenced in a study of STAT5B mutations in CD4+ large granular lymphocyte leukemia. TCRdb keeps only in-frame clones here, not all; method: immunoSEQ multiplex PCR. The repertoire has over 25,000 clones, about 85% of them found once; the top ten carry around 4%. Material: CD4+ T cells from blood buffy coats. The receptors shown here come from a human donor in good health.

This chain uses TRBV7-6 with TRBJ2-5, with 12 bases identical to TRBD2. This CDR3 is built from 18 residues. J gave up 2 bases and V 5 bases, and 12 bases lay outside the gene matches. In germline, CDR1 is SGHVS, CDR2 FNYEAQ. The CDR3 reads CASSGRLAGASGQETQYF. The CDR3 DNA reads TGTGCCAGCAGCGGACGACTAGCGGGAGCCTCCGGGCAAGAGACCCAGTACTTC.

The gene calls are TRBV7-9 and TRBJ2-1; 7 nucleotides match TRBD2. J lost 4 bases, V lost 0 bases, and 9 bases had no gene match. The germline CDR1 and CDR2 sequences are SEHNR and FQNEAQ (reference sequence). The CDR3 length is 17 residues. CDR3: CASSLAVAGVGYNEQFF. CDR3 nucleotide sequence: TGTGCCAGCAGCTTAGCGGTGGCGGGAGTAGGGTACAATGAGCAGTTCTTC.

The gene calls are TRBV5-1 and TRBJ1-5; D is ambiguous. Per germline, CDR1 SGHRS and CDR2 YFSETQ. The V and J ends lost 0 bases and 0 bases respectively, with 7 bases between them. The CDR3 totals 15 residues. The chain's CDR3 is CASSLDSDSNQPQHF. As DNA, the CDR3 is TGCGCCAGCAGCTTGGACAGCGATAGCAATCAGCCCCAGCATTTT.

This clone was recorded once. This sequence joins TRBV28 and TRBJ2-2, with 7 nucleotides matching TRBD1. This CDR3 is built from 16 residues. V gave up 4 bases and J gave up 1 base; unmatched junction bases: 6. CDR1 is MDHEN, CDR2 SYDVKM, per germline. The CDR3 DNA sequence: TGTGCCAGCAGTTCCGCCGGGACAGTGAACACCGGGGAGCTGTTTTTT. Its translation is CASSSAGTVNTGELFF.

J is TRBJ2-7 and V is TRBV7-6; a possible D gene is TRBD2 (5 bases). Germline V gene sequence: CDR1 SGHVS, CDR2 FNYEAQ. Between the trimmed V and J ends, which lost 5 bases and 2 bases, there was a span of 10 bases. The CDR3 spans 13 residues. In DNA, the CDR3 is TGTGCCAGCAGCCCTGACGGGGCCTACGAGCAGTACTTC. This codes for CASSPDGAYEQYF.

This rearrangement joins TRBV7-9 to TRBJ2-7, with D unresolved. The V end was cut by 1 base, the J end by 5 bases, with 9 bases between. In germline, CDR1 is SEHNR, CDR2 FQNEAQ (reference sequence). The CDR3 is made up of 13 amino acids. The CDR3 nucleotides read TGTGCCAGCAGCTTAGGCAGTGGGGACGAGCAGTACTTC. Protein product: CASSLGSGDEQYF. The full variable domain, rest sourced from reference TRBV7-9 and TRBJ2-7, is DTGVSQNPRHKITKRGQNVTFRCDPISEHNRLYWYRQTLGQGPEFLTYFQNEAQLEKSRLLSDRFSAERPKGSFSTLEIQRTEQGDSAMYLCASSLGSGDEQYFGPGTRLTVT.

The chain carries TRBV11-2 and TRBJ2-1; D is ambiguous. V dropped 3 bases and J dropped 3 bases, with 12 bases sitting between them. The CDR3 extends over 15 amino acids. Germline CDR1 is SGHAT and CDR2 is FQNNGV. The CDR3 loop reads CASSFTAPSYNEQFF. In DNA, the CDR3 is TGTGCCAGCAGCTTTACAGCTCCGAGCTACAATGAGCAGTTCTTC.

The chain recombines TRBV6-5 with TRBJ1-1, with unresolved D. V gave up 2 bases and J gave up 1 base, with 8 bases separating them. Germline V gene sequence: CDR1 MNHEY, CDR2 SVGAGI. The length of the CDR3 is 14 residues. CDR3: CASSYRVQNTEAFF. CDR3 coding DNA: TGTGCCAGCAGTTACAGGGTCCAGAACACTGAAGCTTTCTTT.

The J gene is TRBJ1-3, the V gene TRBV6-1; the D is unclear. Germline V lookup: CDR1 MNHNS, CDR2 SASEGT. V was cut by 4 bases and J by 0 bases, with 7 bases left in between. The CDR3 covers 14 residues. DNA for the CDR3: TGTGCCAGCAGTGGCAGTAACTCTGGAAACACCATATATTTT. It yields the protein CASSGSNSGNTIYF.

The chain carries TRBV20-1 and TRBJ1-5; possibly TRBD1 for D (5 bases). V shed 5 bases and J shed 4 bases, with 6 bases lying between them. CDR1 is DFQATT and CDR2 is SNEGSKA in the germline V gene (reference sequence). The CDR3 extends over 11 amino acids. CDR3: CSAEGNQPQHF. The CDR3 region has the DNA TGCAGTGCTGAGGGGAATCAGCCCCAGCATTTT.

The chain employs TRBV10-2 and TRBJ2-4; D is uncertain. Germline CDR1 WSHSY, CDR2 SAAADI. This CDR3 contains 17 residues. V was shortened by 3 bases and J by 3 bases, with 18 bases between the two germline ends. The CDR3 DNA is TGCGCCAGCAGTGATCCCCCGCCCCCACCCCTCAAAAACATTCAGTACTTC. Its translation is CASSDPPPPPLKNIQYF.